The subject of this entry is one TCR beta chain. This entry belongs to a study of early T cells in non-severe SARS-CoV-2 infection. Each single cDNA molecule received a unique molecular identifier. TCRdb passed the 5' RACE reads through MiXCR, listing each CDR3 protein once. Of 50,000 to 70,000 distinct CDR3 sequences in the sample, around 5.7% are singletons; the top ten hold 3% to 3.5%. This CDR3 contains 13 residues. Trimming removed 4 bases from V and 5 bases from J, with 11 bases in between. Germline V gene data show CDR1 as SGHTA and CDR2 as FQGNSA. This chain links TRBV7-2 with TRBJ2-5; TRBD2 is a possible D gene (6 bases). The receptor was derived from an adult who was a healthcare worker with PCR-confirmed SARS-CoV-2 infection or an uninfected control (not recorded which). This specimen was whole blood, taken at baseline. CDR3 DNA: TGTGCCAGCAGCTCCGGGACTTTGGAGACCCAGTACTTC. As protein: CASSSGTLETQYF.